These 5 T cell receptor beta chains share one sample of origin, sequenced in a study of T cell changes during pregnancy in multiple sclerosis. Produced via immunoSEQ multiplex PCR; TCRdb's table is partial and in-frame only. The table has over 65,000 clones, around 93% seen once. This material consisted of peripheral blood, taken in the first trimester of pregnancy. These receptors came from a female donor in good health, enrolled as a control in a pregnancy study.

The V and J genes are TRBV6-1 and TRBJ1-2; D perhaps matches TRBD1 (6 bases). Trimming left V 6 bases short and J 6 bases short, with 11 bases between. CDR1 is MNHNS, CDR2 SASEGT, per germline. There are 12 residues in the CDR3. DNA for the CDR3: TGTGCCAGCAGGGTCAACAGGGATGGCTACACCTTC. Residues: CASRVNRDGYTF.

The chain has TRBV7-3 and TRBJ2-1; unclear D gene. From germline, CDR1 is SGHTA and CDR2 FQGTGA. Trimming cost V 6 bases and J 8 bases, with 11 bases left between them. The CDR3 length is 12 residues. In nucleotides, the CDR3 is TGTGCCAGCAGGTCCCACCAGGATGAGCAGTTCTTC. Amino acid sequence: CASRSHQDEQFF.

This chain uses TRBV5-1 with TRBJ2-3, with 9 bases aligning to TRBD2. Losses at the gene ends were 0 bases for V and 0 bases for J; bases not matched to a gene: 5. Looked up from germline, CDR1 is SGHRS and CDR2 is YFSETQ. This CDR3 has 17 amino acids. The CDR3: CASSLGHLAGSTDTQYF. The CDR3 DNA sequence: TGCGCCAGCAGCTTGGGCCATCTAGCGGGGAGCACAGATACGCAGTATTTT.

This chain links TRBV4-1 with TRBJ1-1, with D uncertain. The V gene lost 6 bases and the J gene lost 1 base, with 12 bases spanning the gap. The CDR3 totals 14 residues. Germline loops: CDR1 MGHRA, CDR2 YSYEKL. DNA for the CDR3: TGCGCCAGCAGAACAACCGTTACGAACACTGAAGCTTTCTTT. Translated: CASRTTVTNTEAFF.

The chain couples TRBV5-6 to TRBJ2-5; a weak D match, TRBD2 (5 bases). The V end lost 0 bases, the J end lost 4 bases, and 10 bases lay between the germline ends. Germline V gene sequence: CDR1 SGHDT, CDR2 YYEEEE. There are 14 residues in the CDR3. This CDR3 reads CASSLVLALETQYF. The CDR3 bases are TGTGCCAGCAGCTTGGTATTAGCGTTAGAGACCCAGTACTTC.